These 32 T cell receptor beta chains share one sample of origin, sequenced in a study. MiXCR, applied by TCRdb to the 5' RACE reads, yields one record per CDR3 protein. The sample consists of 6,000 or so distinct CDR3 sequences, 69% of them appearing once. The sample consisted of memory CD4+ T cells sorted from a lymph node. Subset of the sample: memory CD4+ T cells, CD4+CD45RO+CD25-. The source of these receptors is a female donor with breast cancer.

The J gene is TRBJ2-3, the V gene TRBV9; D is possibly TRBD1 (6 bases). Between the trimmed V and J ends, which lost 4 bases and 3 bases, there was a span of 9 bases. The V gene's germline CDR1 is SGDLS and CDR2 YYNGEE. The CDR3 loop spans 13 amino acids. CDR3 DNA sequence: TGTGCCAGCAGCTACCAGGGGACAGATACGCAGTATTTT. It codes for CASSYQGTDTQYF. The complete variable domain, with remaining parts taken from reference TRBV9 and TRBJ2-3, reads DSGVTQTPKHLITATGQRVTLRCSPRSGDLSVYWYQQSLDQGLQFLIQYYNGEERAKGNILERFSAQQFPDLHSELNLSSLELGDSALYFCASSYQGTDTQYFGPGTRLTVL.

The chain links TRBV10-2 to TRBJ2-7, with 10 bases lining up with TRBD2. Trimming cost V 7 bases and J 2 bases; bases outside gene matches: 5. Germline-derived CDR1 and CDR2 are WSHSY and SAAADI. This CDR3 comprises 14 residues. CDR3 nucleotide sequence: TGCGCCAGCAAGTCTGGACTAGCGGCCTACGAGCAGTACTTC. It translates to CASKSGLAAYEQYF.

The chain carries TRBV10-3 and TRBJ2-7, with D perhaps matching TRBD1 or TRBD2 (5 bases each). V was pared by 6 bases and J by 5 bases, with 17 bases between. The CDR3 extends over 14 amino acids. Germline CDR1 is ENHRY and CDR2 is SYGVKD. The CDR3 reads CAIREGFSRNEQYF. In nucleotides, the CDR3 is TGTGCCATCAGAGAGGGGTTCTCTCGAAACGAGCAGTACTTC.

The V gene is TRBV24-1, the J gene TRBJ2-5; the D is unclear. Germline CDR1 KGHDR, CDR2 SFDVKD. The V end was cut by 4 bases, the J end by 7 bases, with 9 bases between. The CDR3 sequence is 12 residues long. CDR3 nucleotide sequence: TGTGCCACCAGTGAGGGTTTCGGGACCCAGTACTTC. The encoded protein is CATSEGFGTQYF.

This clonotype was detected only a few times. The gene calls are TRBV5-5 and TRBJ2-1; maybe TRBD1 (5 bases). CDR1 is SGHKS and CDR2 is YYEKEE in the germline V gene (reference sequence). This CDR3 comprises 13 residues. Trimming stripped 0 bases from V and 11 bases from J, with 12 bases between. The CDR3 bases are TGTGCCAGCAGCTTGGAACAGGCGATGAAGCAGTTCTTC. It specifies CASSLEQAMKQFF. Full variable domain (outside the CDR3, taken from reference TRBV5-5 and TRBJ2-1): DAGVTQSPTHLIKTRGQQVTLRCSPISGHKSVSWYQQVLGQGPQFIFQYYEKEERGRGNFPDRFSARQFPNYSSELNVNALLLGDSALYLCASSLEQAMKQFFGPGTRLTVL.

The gene calls are TRBV20-1 and TRBJ1-2; the match to TRBD1 covers 8 bases. V lost 0 bases and J lost 8; bases outside the gene matches: 5. From germline, CDR1 is DFQATT and CDR2 SNEGSKA (reference sequence). This CDR3 has 13 residues. The DNA of the CDR3 is TGCAGTGCTAGAGACGCGACAGGGGCGGGCTACACCTTC. Translated, it gives CSARDATGAGYTF.

The chain couples TRBV11-2 to TRBJ2-7; TRBD1 agrees at 10 bases. This CDR3 spans 13 amino acids. Germline CDR1 reads SGHAT; CDR2 reads FQNNGV. J gave up 4 bases and V 5 bases, and 2 bases lay outside the gene matches. As DNA, the CDR3 is TGTGCCAGCAGCCGGGACAGGGGTTACGAGCAGTACTTC. Protein product: CASSRDRGYEQYF.

This clonotype was seen a few times. CDR3 sequence reads: CSVEHEYGYTF. As DNA, the CDR3 is TGCAGCGTTGAGCACGAGTACGGCTACACCTTC. The rearrangement joins TRBV29-1 to TRBJ1-2; D is undetermined. V was clipped by 3 bases and J by 8 bases, with 10 bases between them. The CDR3 spans 11 residues. The V gene's germline CDR1 is SQVTM and CDR2 ANQGSEA.

The CDR3 DNA follows: TGTGCCAGCGGGGGCGCGTGGGATCAGCCCCAGCATTTT. Its translation: CASGGAWDQPQHF. The chain joins TRBV6-1 to TRBJ1-5, with TRBD1 as a possible D gene (6 bases). Germline V gene data show CDR1 as MNHNS and CDR2 as SASEGT. The V and J ends lost 8 bases and 5 bases respectively, with 13 bases between them. There are 13 residues in the CDR3.

Concerning this clonotype itself: Sequence at one end of the junction differs from germline and may be a read error. The chain links TRBV7-9 to TRBJ1-2; D perhaps matches TRBD1 (5 bases). The CDR3 extends over 12 amino acids. The germline CDR1 and CDR2 sequences are SEHNR and FQNEAQ (reference sequence). The CDR3 is CAGSVTVYGYTF. The DNA of the CDR3 is TGTGCCGGCAGCGTGACAGTATATGGCTACACCTTC.

In DNA form, the CDR3 reads TGCAGTGCTAGAGCTGGGTTCTCTGGAAACACCATATATTTT. It encodes CSARAGFSGNTIYF. This rearrangement joins TRBV20-1 to TRBJ1-3; D remains unclear. The germline V gene has CDR1 DFQATT and CDR2 SNEGSKA (reference sequence). Between the trimmed V and J ends, which lost 1 base and 0 bases, there was a span of 7 bases. This CDR3 is built from 14 residues.

The chain is built from TRBV7-9 and TRBJ1-1; 10 bases are shared with TRBD1. The germline V gene has CDR1 SEHNR and CDR2 FQNEAQ (reference sequence). V was pared by 1 base and J by 1 base, with 3 bases of the junction left unmatched. This CDR3 is 16 amino acids long. The CDR3 nucleotides are TGTGCCAGCAGCTTAGAGACAGGGGGCCGGAACACTGAAGCTTTCTTT. Translated: CASSLETGGRNTEAFF.

About this clonotype itself: At one boundary the junction diverges from the germline segment, which might be a read error. The CDR3 DNA reads TGCGCCAGCCGCCAAGTCGAGGGAAATGGCTACACCTTC. Translated: CASRQVEGNGYTF. The chain links TRBV4-1 to TRBJ2-1; D remains ambiguous. The end of the DNA fits TRBJ1-2 better, so the J call may be wrong. In germline, CDR1 is MGHRA, CDR2 YSYEKL. The CDR3 is 13 amino acids.

The rearrangement uses TRBV12-3 or TRBV12-4 and TRBJ2-3; 10 nucleotides match TRBD2. CDR3 length equals 14 residues. V gave up 5 bases and J gave up 5 bases; unmatched junction bases: 4. The CDR3 protein is CASSSGGGVDTQYF. CDR3 sequence (DNA): TGTGCCAGCAGTAGCGGGGGGGGTGTAGATACGCAGTATTTT.

The CDR3 nucleotides read TGCAGTGTCTCTACGGGACTAGATCTCTACAATGAGCAGTTCTTC. Protein sequence: CSVSTGLDLYNEQFF. J is TRBJ2-1 and V is TRBV20-1, with TRBD2 identical over 8 bases. Trimming removed 7 bases from V and 3 bases from J; junction bases left unmatched: 11. Germline assignment: CDR1 DFQATT and CDR2 SNEGSKA (reference sequence). The length of the CDR3 is 15 residues.

The chain carries TRBV5-4 and TRBJ2-1; D not certain. Trimming pared 5 bases from V and 0 bases from J, leaving 12 bases between. CDR1 and CDR2 (germline): SGHNT, YYREEE (reference sequence). This CDR3 has 15 amino acids. CDR3: CASSSSRSSYNEQFF. The CDR3 coding sequence is TGTGCCAGCAGTTCCTCAAGGAGCTCCTACAATGAGCAGTTCTTC.

The chain uses TRBV4-2 and TRBJ2-3; D unresolved. The ends were cut back, 0 bases at V and 12 bases at J, with 19 bases in the middle. This CDR3 contains 15 residues. Looked up from germline, CDR1 is LGHNA and CDR2 is YNFKEQ. In DNA form, the CDR3 reads TGTGCCAGCAGCCAAGATCTGGCCCTCTTGTCTGTTCAGTATTTT. It codes for CASSQDLALLSVQYF.

This clonotype has a handful of counts. This chain connects TRBV20-1 to TRBJ2-7; TRBD2 matches at 13 bases. The CDR3 has 15 amino acids. Germline CDR1 is DFQATT and CDR2 is SNEGSKA (reference sequence). The trim removed 3 bases at V and 2 bases at J, leaving 4 bases unmatched. The CDR3 spells CSASGTSGTPYEQYF. The CDR3 nucleotides are TGCAGTGCTAGTGGGACTAGCGGGACCCCCTACGAGCAGTACTTC.

The V call is TRBV7-3, the J call TRBJ2-5, with TRBD1 as a possible D gene (6 bases). This CDR3 has 14 amino acids. Trimming left V 6 bases short and J 7 bases short, with 18 bases between. CDR1 is SGHTA, CDR2 FQGTGA, per germline. The CDR3: CASRPATGSGTQYF. In nucleotides, the CDR3 is TGTGCCAGCAGACCTGCGACAGGCTCGGGGACCCAGTACTTC.

The V and J genes are TRBV7-3 and TRBJ2-5; 8 nucleotides line up with TRBD2. This CDR3 spans 15 amino acids. Germline V gene sequence: CDR1 SGHTA, CDR2 FQGTGA. Trimming took 5 bases from V and 6 from J; bases not matched to a gene: 11. As DNA, the CDR3 is TGTGCCAGCAGCCCGGCCGGGGGGGAGGGGCAGACCCAGTACTTC. Translating gives CASSPAGGEGQTQYF.

The V call is TRBV20-1, the J call TRBJ2-7; possibly TRBD2 for D (6 bases). V lost 4 bases, J lost 0 bases, and 16 bases lay in between. Germline CDR1 DFQATT, CDR2 SNEGSKA (reference sequence). This CDR3 has 15 amino acids. DNA of the CDR3: TGCAGTGCTAAAAAGGGCGGGACTGACTCCTACGAGCAGTACTTC. It yields the protein CSAKKGGTDSYEQYF.

The gene calls are TRBV28 and TRBJ1-6; maybe TRBD1 (6 bases). This CDR3 has 15 residues. The V end was cut by 4 bases, the J end by 7 bases, with 14 bases between. In germline, CDR1 is MDHEN, CDR2 SYDVKM. The CDR3 nucleotides read TGTGCCAGCAGTTCGACAGGAGCCGGAAATTCACCCCTCCACTTT. It specifies CASSSTGAGNSPLHF.

V usage is TRBV7-2 and J usage is TRBJ1-1; tentatively, D is TRBD1 (5 bases). The CDR3 loop spans 13 amino acids. The germline V and J ends were trimmed by 4 bases and 1 base, with 7 bases remaining between them. Germline-derived CDR1 and CDR2 are SGHTA and FQGNSA. CDR3 residues: CASSWQGNTEAFF. The CDR3 DNA sequence: TGTGCCAGCAGCTGGCAGGGGAACACTGAAGCTTTCTTT. Full variable domain (remainder filled in from reference TRBV7-2 and TRBJ1-1): GAGVSQSPSNKVTEKGKDVELRCDPISGHTALYWYRQSLGQGLEFLIYFQGNSAPDKSGLPSDRFSAERTGGSVSTLTIQRTQQEDSAVYLCASSWQGNTEAFFGQGTRLTVV.

This chain joins TRBV28 and TRBJ1-2, with unresolved D. This CDR3 comprises 16 residues. Between the trimmed V and J ends, which lost 8 bases and 0 bases, there was a span of 19 bases. In germline, CDR1 is MDHEN, CDR2 SYDVKM. CDR3 residues: CASGSPNTVANYGYTF. The DNA for the CDR3 is TGTGCCAGCGGATCCCCCAATACCGTAGCTAACTATGGCTACACCTTC.

V usage is TRBV12-3 or TRBV12-4 and J usage is TRBJ2-3, with 14 positions matching TRBD2. The CDR3 covers 18 residues. The V gene end was trimmed by 5 bases and the J gene end by 0 bases; junction bases not matched to a gene: 7. The chain's CDR3 is CASSQGLAGGTSTDTQYF. The CDR3 DNA reads as TGTGCCAGCAGTCAAGGACTAGCGGGGGGAACTAGCACAGATACGCAGTATTTT.

The CDR3: CASSLTGYEQYF. CDR3 nucleotide sequence: TGTGCCAGCAGCTTAACAGGCTACGAGCAGTACTTC. The chain couples TRBV7-2 to TRBJ2-7; tentative D call: TRBD1 (5 bases). The germline V and J ends were trimmed by 2 bases and 3 bases, with 5 bases remaining between them. CDR3 size: 12 residues. Germline V gene lookup returns CDR1 SGHTA and CDR2 FQGNSA.

This rearrangement joins TRBV5-6 to TRBJ2-1; D may be TRBD1 (6 bases). The CDR3 runs to 17 residues. Per germline, CDR1 SGHDT and CDR2 YYEEEE. With 4 bases removed from V and 0 bases from J, the gap between germline ends came to 17 bases. DNA of the CDR3: TGTGCCAGCAGCGAATTACAGGGAGCGGTCTCCTACAATGAGCAGTTCTTC. Its protein product is CASSELQGAVSYNEQFF.

This clonotype has only a few counts. The genes are TRBV5-1 and TRBJ2-7, with 7 bases aligning to TRBD2. This CDR3 spans 14 amino acids. The J segment lost 5 bases and the V segment lost 4 bases, leaving 9 bases of the junction unmatched. CDR1 is SGHRS and CDR2 is YFSETQ in the germline V gene. The CDR3 loop is CASSPERDRDEQYF. The DNA of the CDR3 is TGCGCCAGCAGCCCGGAGCGGGATCGGGACGAGCAGTACTTC.

In its sample, this clonotype is large (0.1 to 1%). The chain has TRBV7-3 and TRBJ2-7; a weak D match, TRBD2 (5 bases). The CDR3 runs 13 residues. V was shortened by 6 bases and J by 5 bases, with 14 bases between the two germline ends. The germline V gene encodes CDR1 SGHTA and CDR2 FQGTGA. Written as DNA, the CDR3 is TGTGCCAGCAGTCCATCCGGGAACCACGAGCAGTACTTC. Translation gives CASSPSGNHEQYF.

Details on this clonotype: A read error is likely, as this CDR3 ends without the conserved phenylalanine or tryptophan. The chain links TRBV2 to TRBJ2-1, with D tentatively TRBD2 (6 bases). This CDR3 is built from 14 residues. Per the germline V gene, CDR1 is SNHLY and CDR2 is FYNNEI. Trimming took off 3 bases at V and 2 bases at J, with 8 bases between the two ends. The DNA for the CDR3 is TGTGCCAGCAGTGACGGCGGGACCTACAATGAGCAGTTCCTC. Protein product: CASSDGGTYNEQFL.

The gene calls are TRBV20-1 and TRBJ2-7; 10 bases fit TRBD2. This CDR3 spans 15 amino acids. Germline lookup yields CDR1 DFQATT and CDR2 SNEGSKA (reference sequence). V was clipped by 1 base and J by 5 bases; unmatched bases: 8. DNA for the CDR3: TGCAGTGCTAGAGTGGCTAGCGGGAGTAAGAACGAGCAGTACTTC. This translates into CSARVASGSKNEQYF.

Written as DNA, the CDR3 is TGTGCCAGCAGCCGCAGCCAGGGACTAGCCCAAGAGACCCAGTACTTC. Translated: CASSRSQGLAQETQYF. The chain recombines TRBV7-8 with TRBJ2-5, with 9 bases identical to TRBD2. Germline CDR1 is SGHVS and CDR2 is FQNEAQ. The CDR3 contains 16 residues. With V trimmed by 5 bases and J by 1 base, 8 bases remained unmatched.